A selection of T cell receptor beta chains follows, all from one sample in a study of regulatory T cells in long-lasting Graves disease. TCRdb independently ran MiXCR on the multiplex PCR reads; one entry per CDR3 protein. Found here are 400,000 to 500,000 distinct CDR3 sequences, around 13% of them singletons; the top ten hold roughly a sixth. The sample was also linked to a second study, of T cells in Graves' hyperthyroidism and ophthalmopathy.

The sequences come from peripheral blood mononuclear cells (PBMCs), collected at new diagnosis, from a patient treated with antithyroid drugs. These receptors originate from a woman aged 50 to 65 with Graves disease. The CDR3 runs from the conserved cysteine through the conserved F or W. A D gene is named only where the DNA matches it firmly. Size is omitted from some rows. Given values are once, few, many or a class for expanded clones.

>14|TRBV28|TRBJ1-6|.|.
CASSFRTGWEPLHF
TGTGCCAGCAGTTTTCGTACAGGGTGGGAACCCCTCCACTTT
>13|TRBV28|TRBJ2-1|TRBD2|many
CASSSGLDNEQFF
TGTGCCAGCAGCAGCGGACTAGACAATGAGCAGTTCTTC
>14|TRBV20-1|TRBJ2-2|TRBD2|few
CSAPGGWDPGELFF
TGCAGTGCCCCGGGAGGGTGGGATCCCGGGGAGCTGTTTTTT
>15|TRBV9|TRBJ2-1|.|.
CASSVGSSPHNEQFF
TGTGCCAGCAGCGTAGGGTCTAGCCCCCACAATGAGCAGTTCTTC
>14|TRBV12-5|TRBJ2-1|TRBD2|.
CASAGDYTDNEQFF
TGTGCTAGCGCCGGGGACTATACGGACAATGAGCAGTTCTTC
>15|TRBV9|TRBJ1-2|.|few
CASSGGGTHNYGYTF
TGTGCCAGCAGCGGGGGGGGTACCCATAACTATGGCTACACCTTC
>14|TRBV5-1|TRBJ2-5|.|few
CASSLDTRQETQYF
TGCGCCAGCAGCTTGGATACCAGACAAGAGACCCAGTACTTC
>15|TRBV7-2|TRBJ2-2|.|many
CASSQGAESTGELFF
TGTGCCAGCAGCCAAGGGGCGGAGAGCACCGGGGAGCTGTTTTTT
>13|TRBV18|TRBJ2-7|.|many
CASSPPLTYEQYF
TGTGCCAGCTCACCACCGCTAACCTACGAGCAGTACTTC
>13|TRBV5-1|TRBJ1-4|.|.
CASSFGTREKLFF
TGCGCCAGCAGCTTTGGGACTAGGGAAAAACTGTTTTTT
>16|TRBV12-3/TRBV12-4|TRBJ2-7|TRBD1|many
CASSKRTGYFFDEQYF
TGTGCCAGCAGTAAACGGACAGGGTACTTCTTCGACGAGCAGTACTTC
>15|TRBV5-6|TRBJ1-3|TRBD1|.
CASSLLDRDLHTIYF
TGTGCCAGCAGCTTGTTGGACAGGGATCTTCACACCATATATTTT
>15|TRBV10-3|TRBJ1-1|.|many
CAISEYGGTNTEAFF
TGTGCCATCAGTGAGTACGGGGGGACTAACACTGAAGCTTTCTTT
>15|TRBV19|TRBJ1-5|.|few
CASSIDRSGNQPQHF
TGTGCCAGTAGTATTGACCGTTCCGGCAATCAGCCCCAGCATTTT
>14|TRBV6-1|TRBJ2-5|.|.
CASSSRRDEETQYF
TGTGCCAGCAGCTCGCGGCGGGATGAAGAGACCCAGTACTTC
>13|TRBV30|TRBJ1-1|TRBD1|many
CAWSRTGGTEAFF
TGTGCCTGGAGTAGGACAGGGGGGACTGAAGCTTTCTTT
>17|TRBV28|TRBJ1-4|TRBD1|many
CASSPARGKGAYEKLFF
TGTGCCAGCAGCCCTGCCCGGGGAAAGGGGGCTTATGAAAAACTGTTTTTT
>14|TRBV11-1|TRBJ2-1|.|many
CASSYSGSLNEQFF
TGTGCCAGCAGTTATAGCGGATCTCTCAATGAGCAGTTCTTC
>14|TRBV2|TRBJ2-1|TRBD2|.
CASSVEAGGHEQFF
TGTGCCAGCAGTGTGGAAGCGGGAGGACATGAGCAGTTCTTC
>12|TRBV12-3/TRBV12-4|TRBJ1-2|.|few
CASSEGDPGYTF
TGTGCCAGCAGTGAGGGGGATCCTGGCTACACCTTC
>14|TRBV6-1|TRBJ2-7|TRBD2|.
CASSEEREVAEQYF
TGTGCCAGCAGTGAAGAGCGGGAGGTAGCCGAGCAGTACTTC
>12|TRBV20-1|TRBJ2-5|.|.
CSAPTGGETQYF
TGCAGTGCTCCAACTGGAGGAGAGACCCAGTACTTC
>14|TRBV6-5|TRBJ1-2|.|.
CASSYNRLRGGYTF
TGTGCCAGCAGTTACAACAGACTAAGAGGTGGCTACACCTTC
>13|TRBV2|TRBJ1-3|.|many
CASSAGHGNTIYF
TGTGCCAGCAGCGCAGGGCATGGAAACACCATATATTTT
>16|TRBV18|TRBJ2-7|TRBD1|.
CASSPRARGPTGEQYF
TGTGCCAGCTCACCACGCGCCAGGGGGCCTACGGGTGAGCAGTACTTC
>14|TRBV2|TRBJ2-7|TRBD1|.
CASSDRTGADEQYF
TGTGCCAGCAGTGACAGGACAGGGGCCGACGAGCAGTACTTC
>14|TRBV10-1|TRBJ2-5|TRBD1|many
CASSTGTEEETQYF
TGCGCCAGCAGTACCGGGACAGAGGAAGAGACCCAGTACTTC
>15|TRBV9|TRBJ2-7|.|many
CASSSRLGESYEQYF
TGTGCCAGCAGCTCACGTCTAGGGGAGTCCTACGAGCAGTACTTC
>16|TRBV3-1|TRBJ2-7|.|many
CASSHARDTVSYEQYF
TGTGCCAGCAGCCATGCCAGGGACACAGTTTCCTACGAGCAGTACTTC
>15|TRBV18|TRBJ2-2|TRBD2|.
CASLIGGLATGELFF
TGTGCCAGCCTCATCGGGGGACTAGCGACCGGGGAGCTGTTTTTT
>17|TRBV5-1|TRBJ2-1|.|few
CASSFGGAASSYNEQFF
TGCGCCAGCAGCTTCGGAGGGGCCGCTAGCTCCTACAATGAGCAGTTCTTC
>14|TRBV28|TRBJ2-3|.|many
CASSQRGGTDTQYF
TGTGCCAGCAGTCAAAGGGGCGGGACTGATACGCAGTATTTT
>13|TRBV20-1|TRBJ1-4|.|many
CSARVISNEKLFF
TGCAGTGCTAGAGTCATCAGCAATGAAAAACTGTTTTTT
>21|TRBV18|TRBJ2-2|.|.
CASSPPRRGSEGRANTGELFF
TGTGCCAGCTCACCCCCCCGGCGAGGGAGTGAGGGACGTGCGAACACCGGGGAGCTGTTTTTT
>15|TRBV18|TRBJ2-1|TRBD2|many
CASSRTSGIDNEQFF
TGTGCCAGCTCGCGCACTAGCGGGATTGACAATGAGCAGTTCTTC
>16|TRBV4-1|TRBJ2-4|TRBD2|.
CASSQVGLAGASFQYF
TGCGCCAGCAGCCAAGTTGGGTTAGCGGGAGCTAGTTTTCAGTACTTC
>12|TRBV24-1|TRBJ1-5|.|many
CATSDNNQPQHF
TGTGCCACCAGTGATAACAATCAGCCCCAGCATTTT
>15|TRBV6-5|TRBJ1-3|.|few
CASSYSGTPGNTIYF
TGTGCCAGCAGTTACTCTGGGACGCCAGGAAACACCATATATTTT
>14|TRBV28|TRBJ2-7|TRBD1|many
CASSPRDRVYEQYF
TGTGCCAGCAGTCCGAGGGACAGGGTGTACGAGCAGTACTTC
>17|TRBV7-2|TRBJ2-1|TRBD2|many
CASSSMGGGDSYNEQFF
TGTGCCAGCAGCTCCATGGGGGGGGGGGATTCCTACAATGAGCAGTTCTTC
>14|TRBV20-1|TRBJ2-5|TRBD2|many
CSASAGTSGRAQYF
TGCAGTGCTAGCGCCGGGACTAGCGGCAGGGCCCAGTACTTC
>15|TRBV2|TRBJ2-3|.|few
CASIPSRAGPDTQYF
TGTGCCAGCATCCCCAGCCGGGCCGGCCCAGATACGCAGTATTTT
>13|TRBV18|TRBJ2-3|.|many
CASSPSAPDTQYF
TGTGCCAGCTCACCATCGGCCCCAGATACGCAGTATTTT
>15|TRBV19|TRBJ2-7|TRBD2|few
CASSISSGSSYEQYF
TGTGCCAGTAGTATATCTAGCGGGAGCTCCTACGAGCAGTACTTC
>15|TRBV24-1|TRBJ1-2|TRBD1|many
CATSEAGQGDYGYTF
TGTGCCACCAGTGAGGCTGGACAGGGCGACTATGGCTACACCTTC
>13|TRBV30|TRBJ2-7|.|many
CAWSPGTPGEQYF
TGTGCCTGGAGTCCCGGGACGCCGGGGGAGCAGTACTTC
>12|TRBV9|TRBJ2-3|.|.
CASSGDVDTQYF
TGTGCCAGCAGCGGCGACGTAGATACGCAGTATTTT
>14|TRBV11-2|TRBJ2-2|.|few
CASSKNFGPGELFF
TGTGCCAGCAGCAAAAACTTCGGGCCCGGGGAGCTGTTTTTT
>17|TRBV10-3|TRBJ2-1|TRBD2|many
CAIRNDGTSGSPGEQFF
TGTGCCATCAGGAACGACGGGACTAGCGGGAGCCCGGGGGAGCAGTTCTTC
>16|TRBV20-1|TRBJ2-1|.|.
CSAHRLRDDRYNEQFF
TGCAGTGCTCACAGACTCCGGGACGATCGGTACAATGAGCAGTTCTTC